This T cell receptor beta chain was obtained from a study of post-analysis software for immune sequencing data (dated by TCRdb to the mid-2010s). Regarding the complete study: The recorded disease courses included relapsing-remitting, secondary progressive and progressive-relapsing multiple sclerosis, and some patients had no subtype annotation. Patient repertoires were compared against 10 to 12 previously published healthy control repertoires from donors aged about 6 to 26 years. A subset of samples was prepared in parallel using single-end sample barcoding, then pooled and co-amplified after Illumina adapter ligation.

The protocol used for the library was PCR. Instrument on record: Illumina HiSeq 2500. Unique molecular identifiers were incorporated into TCR beta cDNA libraries to reduce PCR and sequencing biases. Some 500,000 cDNA molecules were obtained for every 1 to 10 million input T cells, so each molecule roughly corresponded to one T cell. The same protocol used for the earlier healthy control dataset was applied to prepare and sequence the patient libraries. Within a given batch, samples were prepared together, multiplexed and sequenced on the same HiSeq lane. Concerning the study's data processing: Raw barcoded reads were processed with MIGEC, and single-read molecular identifier groups were discarded before consensus assembly and CDR3 extraction. VDJtools was used for post-analysis of the clonotype tables, with diversity normalized by down-sampling every dataset to the smallest sample size. Repertoire overlap clustering matched CDR3 amino acid but not nucleotide sequences to correct batch-related cross-sample contamination. The public reads were reanalyzed by TCRdb: fastp trimming at Q25, MiXCR alignment, in-frame beta chains only. Every CDR3 protein is listed once, alongside the most common genes and DNA of its rows. The V and J calls and clone size are TCRdb's, not the authors'. For this sample the table gives 820,000 or so distinct CDR3 sequences, of which under 70% were detected only once. The top ten clonotypes cover approximately 4.5% of the sample.

This clonotype appeared once. Its antigen is unknown. Per-base qualities were not stored, and no clone one base away is much larger. The paper's findings and limits, for the study overall: The control group was slightly older than the multiple sclerosis patient group. Normalized Chao1 diversity was significantly lower in multiple sclerosis patients than controls, suggesting substantial peripheral T-cell clonal expansion. Direct clustering with F measure revealed strong co-clustering of samples prepared in the same batch, which led to a batch-effect correction.

TCR beta repertoires were profiled from peripheral blood of over 10 young patients with multiple sclerosis to demonstrate the VDJtools post-analysis software. The multiple sclerosis patients were children and adolescents between roughly 6 and 17 years of age. The sequenced sample was blood. This receptor was identified in a girl under 18 with multiple sclerosis.

In nucleotide form, the sequence is TGCAGTGCTAGCGATTATTTCCCCAACGTCCTGACTTTC. Protein translation: CSASDYFPNVLTF. This sequence uses TRBV20-1 and TRBJ2-6; the D gene assignment is ambiguous. V loses 3 bases, J loses 8 bases, and the germline ends lie 11 bases apart. CDR1 and CDR2, per the germline V gene (reference sequence), are DFQATT and SNEGSKA. From the cysteine through the phenylalanine, the CDR3 covers 13 amino acids. The kept DNA is CDR3 alone, 39 bases in frame from the first base.